These 11 T cell receptor beta chains share one sample of origin, sequenced in a study of T cell repertoires in cytomegalovirus infection. No antigens are known for them. TCRdb re-called the reads with MiXCR, one entry per CDR3 protein. In the table there are about 900,000 distinct CDR3 sequences, roughly 31% of which are singletons. This material consisted of cultured CD8+ T cells from PBMCs, taken from culture after CMV antigen stimulation. The source is a human donor in good health (CMV status not recorded). Some clones in this sample may be carry-over from other donors' samples.

The chain uses TRBV7-8 and TRBJ2-3; 8 bases map to TRBD1. V lost 5 bases, J lost 4 bases, and 5 bases stayed unmatched. CDR1 and CDR2 from the germline V gene are SGHVS and FQNEAQ. This CDR3 is built from 14 residues. CDR3 DNA: TGTGCCAGCAGCAGGACAGGGAGTTCAGATACGCAGTATTTT. Its protein is CASSRTGSSDTQYF.

This clonotype was recorded only once. This may come from a read error, since a much larger clone is one base off. This chain links TRBV11-2 with TRBJ1-1; TRBD1 matches at 7 bases. CDR1 and CDR2 from the germline V gene are SGHAT and FQNNGV. The V gene end was trimmed by 5 bases and the J gene end by 5 bases; junction bases not matched to a gene: 14. The CDR3 runs to 16 residues. CDR3 sequence reads: CASSQTGQWIWTEAFF. The CDR3 coding sequence is TGTGCCAGCAGCCAAACGGGACAGTGGATTTGGACTGAAGCTTTCTTT.

This chain links TRBV6-6 with TRBJ1-2, with unresolved D. The CDR3 contains 15 residues. CDR1 is MNHNY and CDR2 is SVGAGI in the germline V gene (reference sequence). V lost 0 bases, J lost 5 bases, and 13 bases lay in between. The CDR3 spells CASSYSGSPMYGYTF. The CDR3 DNA is TGTGCCAGCAGTTACTCGGGCAGTCCTATGTATGGCTACACCTTC.

This clonotype occurred many times. The chain employs TRBV7-6 and TRBJ2-7, with 7 bases aligning to TRBD1. Germline-derived CDR1 and CDR2 are SGHVS and FNYEAQ. V lost 3 bases and J lost 2; bases outside the gene matches: 4. This CDR3 comprises 14 residues. This chain's CDR3 is CASSLGTETYEQYF. The CDR3 nucleotides read TGTGCCAGCAGCTTGGGGACAGAGACCTACGAGCAGTACTTC.

This clonotype showed up just a few times. V is TRBV4-1 and J is TRBJ2-3; D may be TRBD1 or TRBD2 (5 bases each). With 1 base removed from V and 6 bases from J, the gap between germline ends came to 14 bases. The CDR3 contains 15 residues. CDR1 is MGHRA, CDR2 YSYEKL, per germline. CDR3 nucleotide sequence: TGCGCCAGCAGCCAAGTTCAGGGAGCGGCGGATACGCAGTATTTT. It translates to CASSQVQGAADTQYF.

The chain employs TRBV5-4 and TRBJ2-3, with 7 bases fitting TRBD1. CDR3 length: 17 residues. From germline, CDR1 is SGHNT and CDR2 YYREEE (reference sequence). V trimming: 2 bases; J trimming: 2 bases; junction bases outside the gene matches: 11. The CDR3 loop reads CASSFTSGQRDTDTQYF. The DNA for the CDR3 is TGTGCCAGCAGCTTTACATCGGGACAGCGCGACACAGATACGCAGTATTTT.

The chain uses TRBV12-3 or TRBV12-4 and TRBJ2-7, with 8 bases aligning to TRBD1. The junction had 6 bases not matched to a gene; V was cut back by 5 bases and J by 3 bases. This CDR3 is built from 14 residues. The DNA of the CDR3 is TGTGCCAGCAGTACTAGGACAGGGCTCTACGAGCAGTACGTC. Amino acids: CASSTRTGLYEQYV.

This clonotype was recorded a few times. The chain joins TRBV6-2 or TRBV6-3 to TRBJ1-1; weak D call: TRBD1 (5 bases). The CDR3 sequence is 14 residues long. V was trimmed by 6 bases and J by 4 bases, leaving 15 bases between them. The germline gives CDR1 MNHEY, CDR2 SVGEGT. CDR3 protein: CASSRRVGGTEAFF. CDR3 bases: TGTGCCAGCAGCCGCAGGGTGGGAGGCACTGAAGCTTTCTTT.

The chain carries TRBV6-1 and TRBJ2-5; TRBD2 might be the D (6 bases). Trimming took 7 bases from V and 5 from J, leaving 14 bases between them. CDR3 length equals 13 residues. CDR1 is MNHNS and CDR2 is SASEGT in the germline V gene. CDR3: CASILAPKETQYF. The CDR3 coding sequence is TGTGCCAGCATACTAGCACCCAAGGAGACCCAGTACTTC.

The chain employs TRBV7-6 and TRBJ1-4, with a possible D match to TRBD1 (6 bases). The V and J ends lost 6 bases and 5 bases respectively, with 13 bases between them. Germline assignment: CDR1 SGHVS and CDR2 FNYEAQ. This CDR3 is built from 14 residues. This CDR3 is CASRPTGANEKLFF. CDR3 nucleotide sequence: TGTGCCAGCAGACCGACAGGAGCAAATGAAAAACTGTTTTTT. The full variable domain, rest sourced from reference TRBV7-6 and TRBJ1-4, is GAGVSQSPRYKVTKRGQDVALRCDPISGHVSLYWYRQALGQGPEFLTYFNYEAQQDKSGLPNDRFSAERPEGSISTLTIQRTEQRDSAMYRCASRPTGANEKLFFGSGTQLSVL.

With respect to this clonotype: Its ends do not fully match the called genes, so a read error is possible. The CDR3 DNA follows: TGTGCCAGCAGCTTCGGAGGGGCTAGCGGGGACTATGAGCAGTTCTTC. Protein sequence: CASSFGGASGDYEQFF. This rearrangement joins TRBV5-3 to TRBJ2-1, with 9 bases fitting TRBD2. TRBV5-3 is identified as an open reading frame with a role that is uncertain. The CDR3 length is 16 residues.